Presented here are 9 T cell receptor beta chains from one specimen sequenced in a study of T cell responses to AZD1222 COVID-19 vaccine. The data were produced by immunoSEQ multiplex PCR, yet TCRdb's version contains in-frame clones alone and is incomplete. Of 90,000 to 120,000 clones in the sample, roughly nine tenths were seen once. Sample: peripheral blood, taken on day 0 of AZD1222 vaccination. The receptor source for this set is an adult in good health.

This clone was detected once. This rearrangement joins TRBV11-2 to TRBJ2-4, with TRBD2 matching 13 bases. This CDR3 contains 16 residues. Germline CDR1 is SGHAT and CDR2 is FQNNGV. J gave up 5 bases and V 5 bases, and 6 bases lay outside the gene matches. For the CDR3, the DNA is TGTGCCAGCAGCCAACTAGCGGGGGGGTCGCAAAACATTCAGTACTTC. Translation: CASSQLAGGSQNIQYF.

This sequence joins TRBV4-2 and TRBJ1-1, with TRBD1 matching 7 bases. There are 14 residues in the CDR3. The V gene end was trimmed by 1 base and the J gene end by 4 bases; junction bases not matched to a gene: 3. The germline CDR1 and CDR2 sequences are LGHNA and YNFKEQ. This CDR3 is CASSQGSGGTEAFF. The CDR3 nucleotides read TGTGCCAGCAGCCAAGGTTCAGGGGGCACTGAAGCTTTCTTT.

The V gene is TRBV27, the J gene TRBJ1-2; 10 bases agree with TRBD1. Per germline, CDR1 MNHEY and CDR2 SMNVEV (reference sequence). The J segment lost 3 bases and the V segment lost 4 bases, leaving 8 bases of the junction unmatched. The CDR3 spans 16 residues. The CDR3 nucleotides read TGTGCCAGCAGTTCGCGACAGGGGGCGGCCCACTATGGCTACACCTTC. This sequence encodes CASSSRQGAAHYGYTF.

The chain carries TRBV7-2 and TRBJ2-1, with no clear D. CDR1 SGHTA and CDR2 FQGNSA come from the germline V gene. Between the trimmed V and J ends, which lost 0 bases and 6 bases, there was a span of 9 bases. There are 14 residues in the CDR3. CDR3 DNA sequence: TGTGCCAGCAGCTTAGCGAGGACCCGCAATGAGCAGTTCTTC. It is translated as CASSLARTRNEQFF.

The chain carries TRBV9 and TRBJ1-4; D is unclear. V dropped 0 bases and J dropped 4 bases, with 10 bases sitting between them. Per germline, CDR1 SGDLS and CDR2 YYNGEE. This CDR3 has 15 residues. The CDR3 bases are TGTGCCAGCAGCGTAGCACCGTCGAGTAATGAAAAACTGTTTTTT. It specifies CASSVAPSSNEKLFF.

The J gene is TRBJ1-1, the V gene TRBV3-1 (or the pseudogene TRBV3-2); D ambiguous. Per the germline V gene, CDR1 is LGHDT and CDR2 is YNNKEL (reference sequence). The CDR3 has 15 residues. The V gene lost 0 bases and the J gene lost 1 base, with 9 bases spanning the gap. The CDR3 coding sequence is TGTGCCAGCAGCCAAGATTCACGGGCGAACACTGAAGCTTTCTTT. Translation gives CASSQDSRANTEAFF.

Here the CDR3 DNA reads TGTGCCAGCAGTCCTGGGTGGTTGGGCTACAATGAGCAGTTCTTC. Translating it yields CASSPGWLGYNEQFF. The rearrangement uses TRBV6-6 and TRBJ2-1; D remains unclear. V lost 5 bases to trimming and J lost 3 bases, with 14 bases between them. Germline V gene sequence: CDR1 MNHNY, CDR2 SVGAGI (reference sequence). The CDR3 length is 15 residues.

The rearrangement links TRBV7-9 to TRBJ1-4; perhaps TRBD1 as D (6 bases). CDR3 size: 15 residues. CDR1 SEHNR and CDR2 FQNEAQ come from the germline V gene (reference sequence). Trimming removed 5 bases from V and 4 bases from J, with 14 bases in between. CDR3 region: CASSTSDSFNEKLFF. CDR3 bases: TGTGCCAGCAGCACCTCGGACAGTTTTAATGAAAAACTGTTTTTT.

The chain links TRBV27 to TRBJ1-1; 8 nucleotides line up with TRBD1. Trimming took 6 bases from V and 4 from J; bases not matched to a gene: 7. Germline CDR1 is MNHEY and CDR2 is SMNVEV (reference sequence). The CDR3 has 14 amino acids. The CDR3 here is CASSPDRGGTEAFF. Written as DNA, the CDR3 is TGTGCCAGCAGCCCTGACAGGGGCGGCACTGAAGCTTTCTTT.